This TCR beta chain derives from a study of blood T cells in healthy people across ages. Using a J-beta primer mix together with a sample-barcoded 5' primer, a second PCR was run for roughly 7 to 11 cycles. A single record per CDR3 protein comes from TCRdb applying MiXCR to the 5' RACE reads. In the table there are around 800,000 distinct CDR3 sequences, about 48% of which are singletons. The length of the CDR3 is 15 residues. Germline-derived CDR1 and CDR2 are MDHEN and SYDVKM. Losses at the gene ends were 8 bases for V and 7 bases for J; bases not matched to a gene: 16. V gene TRBV28 combines with J gene TRBJ1-2; 7 bases agree with TRBD1. This receptor was obtained from a man aged 80 or over in good health. The sequencing input was blood. CDR3 in DNA: TGTGCCAGCCTGTCAATGGGGCAGGGGGGTGGTGGCTACACCTTC. It yields the protein CASLSMGQGGGGYTF.